This T cell receptor (beta chain) was retrieved from a study of T cell repertoires in cytomegalovirus infection. Using its own MiXCR run on the reads, TCRdb lists one record per CDR3 protein. The sample contains under 350,000 distinct CDR3 sequences, 9% to 9.5% of which appear only once. The study, taken as a whole, reports: Dominant in the ex vivo response were TCR beta clonotypes restricted by HLA-C and specific for CMV.

CDR3 length: 13 residues. CDR1 and CDR2 (germline): DFQATT, SNEGSKA (reference sequence). Losses at the gene ends were 5 bases for V and 3 bases for J; bases not matched to a gene: 3. For this clonotype: Its antigen is unidentified.

The TCR comes from a human donor in good health (CMV status not recorded). Some clones in this sample may be carry-over from other donors' samples. This chain connects TRBV20-1 to TRBJ1-5; 8 bases are shared with TRBD1. Sequenced input: PBMCs. The CDR3 sequence: CSAETGVNQPQHF. The CDR3 DNA is TGCAGTGCTGAGACAGGGGTCAATCAGCCCCAGCATTTT.